These T cell receptor beta chains were read from a single sample in a study of T cells in tuberculosis. The assay was immunoSEQ multiplex PCR, and TCRdb's table has in-frame clones only and misses some. The table lists 6,500 to 8,000 clones, approximately 95% of them singletons. The specimen was PBMCs. Receptors were obtained from an adult with tuberculosis. The CDR3 runs from the conserved cysteine through the conserved F or W. The order of the fields is clone size, V gene, D gene, J gene, CDR3 DNA, CDR3 protein. D genes are given only for firm matches. The listing skips clone size in some rows; elsewhere it reads once, few, many or a size class.

NA	TRBV15	TRBD1	TRBJ1-2	TGTGCCACCAGCAGAGCTCGGGGGCCACAGGGGACTAACTATGGCTACACCTTC	CATSRARGPQGTNYGYTF
NA	TRBV5-6	TRBD1	TRBJ1-2	TGTGCCAGCAGTACCGGGACAGGAGTTGGCTACACCTTC	CASSTGTGVGYTF
NA	TRBV12-5	NA	TRBJ2-3	TGTGCTAGTGGCAGGGGACCCACAGATACGCAGTATTTT	CASGRGPTDTQYF
NA	TRBV6-5	TRBD1	TRBJ2-7	TGTGCCAGCAGATACTACACCGGGACAGGGGTGTACGAGCAGTACTTC	CASRYYTGTGVYEQYF
NA	TRBV19	TRBD2	TRBJ2-5	TGTGCCAGTAGTATCGGGGCTAGCGGGGGCCAAGAGACCCAGTACTTC	CASSIGASGGQETQYF
NA	TRBV7-2	TRBD2	TRBJ2-4	TGTGCCAGCAGCCCCCAGGGACTAGCGGAAAACATTCAGTACTTC	CASSPQGLAENIQYF
NA	TRBV9	TRBD1	TRBJ2-5	TGTGCCAGCAGCGTAGGGACAGGGGCTGGGGAGACCCAGTACTTC	CASSVGTGAGETQYF
NA	TRBV6-1	NA	TRBJ1-5	TGTGCCAGCAGTGAAGCGGGGACAATTAATCAGCCCCAGCATTTT	CASSEAGTINQPQHF
NA	TRBV6-5	TRBD2	TRBJ2-5	TGTGCCAGCAGTTCCCGGACTAGCGGGGTCCAAGAGACCCAGTACTTC	CASSSRTSGVQETQYF
NA	TRBV2	NA	TRBJ2-7	TGTGCCAGCAGTGAAGTACTAGTAACCTACGAGCAGTACTTC	CASSEVLVTYEQYF
NA	TRBV6-4	TRBD1	TRBJ2-7	TGTGCCAGCAGTACTGGGACAGGAGAACGCTACGAGCAGTACTTC	CASSTGTGERYEQYF
few	TRBV29-1	NA	TRBJ2-2	TGCAGCGTTGAAGAGGGCGCGAACACCGGGGAGCTGTTTTTT	CSVEEGANTGELFF
NA	TRBV5-4	NA	TRBJ2-1	TGTGCCAGCAGCTTTAAGTTGGCAGTCACGGGGTTCGGTGAGCAGTTCTTC	CASSFKLAVTGFGEQFF
NA	TRBV5-1	NA	TRBJ2-1	TGCGCCAGCAGTTCCCAGGGGTCGGGTGAGCAGTTCTTC	CASSSQGSGEQFF
NA	TRBV6-1	TRBD1	TRBJ1-4	TGTGCCAGCAGTGGGGGACAGGGAGGAAGTTATAATGAAAAACTGTTTTTT	CASSGGQGGSYNEKLFF
few	TRBV2	NA	TRBJ2-1	TGTGCCAGCAGTATCCCCCTTGCAGGGTCAAATGAGCAGTTCTTC	CASSIPLAGSNEQFF
NA	TRBV2	NA	TRBJ1-1	TGTGCCAGCAGCCACCGGGACATCGAAGGTGGCACTGAAGCTTTCTTT	CASSHRDIEGGTEAFF
few	TRBV6-6	NA	TRBJ2-7	TGTGCCAGCAGGCTCAGTTCTAACAGTTACGAGCAGTACTTC	CASRLSSNSYEQYF